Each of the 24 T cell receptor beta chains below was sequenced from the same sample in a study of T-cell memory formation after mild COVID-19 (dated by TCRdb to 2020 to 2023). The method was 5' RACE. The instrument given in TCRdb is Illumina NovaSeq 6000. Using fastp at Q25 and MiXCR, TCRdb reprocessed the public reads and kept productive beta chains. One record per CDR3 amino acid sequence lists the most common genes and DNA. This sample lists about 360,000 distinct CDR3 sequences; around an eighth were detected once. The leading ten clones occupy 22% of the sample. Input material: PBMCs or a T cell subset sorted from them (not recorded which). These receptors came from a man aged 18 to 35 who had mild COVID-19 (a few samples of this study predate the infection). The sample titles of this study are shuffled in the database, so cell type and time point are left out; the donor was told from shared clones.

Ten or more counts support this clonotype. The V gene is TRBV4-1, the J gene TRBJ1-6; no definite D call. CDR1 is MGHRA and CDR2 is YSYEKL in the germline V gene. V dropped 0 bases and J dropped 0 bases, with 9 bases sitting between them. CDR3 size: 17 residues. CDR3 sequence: CASSQDPLSSYNSPLHF. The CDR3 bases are TGCGCCAGCAGCCAAGATCCCCTAAGCTCCTATAATTCACCCCTCCACTTT.

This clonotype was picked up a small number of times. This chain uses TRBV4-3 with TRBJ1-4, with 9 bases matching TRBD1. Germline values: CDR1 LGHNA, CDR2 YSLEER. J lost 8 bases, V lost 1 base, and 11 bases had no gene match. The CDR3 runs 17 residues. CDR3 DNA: TGCGCCAGCAGCCAAGCCCTGACAGGGGGACTTAGAGAAAAACTGTTTTTT. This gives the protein CASSQALTGGLREKLFF.

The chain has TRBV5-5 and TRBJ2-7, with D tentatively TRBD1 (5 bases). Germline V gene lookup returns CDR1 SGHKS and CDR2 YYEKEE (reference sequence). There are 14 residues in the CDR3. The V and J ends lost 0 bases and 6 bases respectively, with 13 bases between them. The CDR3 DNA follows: TGTGCCAGCAGCTTGGTACAGGTTGTCGGCGAGCAGTACTTC. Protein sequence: CASSLVQVVGEQYF.

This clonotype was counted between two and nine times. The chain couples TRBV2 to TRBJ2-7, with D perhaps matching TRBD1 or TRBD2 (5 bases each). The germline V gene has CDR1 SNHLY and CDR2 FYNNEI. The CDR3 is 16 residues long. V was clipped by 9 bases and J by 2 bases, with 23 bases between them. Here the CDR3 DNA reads TGTGCCAGTCGATTCTCGGGGACGGAGAGGGCCTACGAGCAGTACTTC. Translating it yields CASRFSGTERAYEQYF.

The CDR3 nucleotides read TGCGCCAGCAGCCGGGTTACAACTAATGAAAAACTGTTTTTT. Amino acids: CASSRVTTNEKLFF. The V and J genes are TRBV5-1 and TRBJ1-4; D remains ambiguous. Germline CDR1 SGHRS, CDR2 YFSETQ. Trimming shortened V by 4 bases and J by 0 bases, and 7 bases separated the two germline ends. The CDR3 loop spans 14 amino acids.

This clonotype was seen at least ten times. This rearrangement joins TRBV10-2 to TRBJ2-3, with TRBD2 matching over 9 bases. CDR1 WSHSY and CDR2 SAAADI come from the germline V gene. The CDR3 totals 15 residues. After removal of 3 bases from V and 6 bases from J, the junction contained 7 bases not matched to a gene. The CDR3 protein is CASSDAGGLRDTQYF. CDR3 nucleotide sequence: TGCGCCAGCAGTGACGCGGGGGGGCTCCGGGATACGCAGTATTTT.

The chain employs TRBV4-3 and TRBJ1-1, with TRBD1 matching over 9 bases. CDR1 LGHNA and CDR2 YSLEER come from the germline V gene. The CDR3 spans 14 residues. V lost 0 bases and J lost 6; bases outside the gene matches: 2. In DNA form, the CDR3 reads TGCGCCAGCAGCCAAGAGGACAGGGGACCTGAAGCTTTCTTT. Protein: CASSQEDRGPEAFF.

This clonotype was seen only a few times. The CDR3 is CASRPGPPDTEAFF. CDR3 bases: TGCGCCAGCAGACCGGGACCCCCGGACACTGAAGCTTTCTTT. This chain uses TRBV5-1 with TRBJ1-1; possible D gene TRBD1, 5 bases. The germline V and J ends were trimmed by 5 bases and 3 bases, with 14 bases remaining between them. Germline CDR1 and CDR2: SGHRS and YFSETQ. This CDR3 contains 14 residues.

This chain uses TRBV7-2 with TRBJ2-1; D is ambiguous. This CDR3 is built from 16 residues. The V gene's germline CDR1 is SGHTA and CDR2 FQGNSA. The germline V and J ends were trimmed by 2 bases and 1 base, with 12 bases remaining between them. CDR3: CASSLLGPASYNEQFF. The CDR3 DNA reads TGTGCCAGCAGCTTATTGGGCCCTGCGTCCTACAATGAGCAGTTCTTC.

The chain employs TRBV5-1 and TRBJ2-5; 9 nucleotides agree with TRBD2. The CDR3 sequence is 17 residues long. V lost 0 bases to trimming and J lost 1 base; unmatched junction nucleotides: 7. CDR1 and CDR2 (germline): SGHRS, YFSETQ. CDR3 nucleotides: TGCGCCAGCAGCTTGGCGCGGCTAGCGGGGATCCAAGAGACCCAGTACTTC. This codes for CASSLARLAGIQETQYF.

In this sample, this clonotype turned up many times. CDR3 DNA sequence: TGTGCCAGCACCGGGGGGACATTAGGGGATACGCAGTATTTT. It yields the protein CASTGGTLGDTQYF. The chain is built from TRBV7-9 and TRBJ2-3, with D perhaps TRBD2 (7 bases). CDR3 length: 14 amino acids. The V and J ends lost 7 bases and 6 bases respectively, with 17 bases between them. Per germline, CDR1 SEHNR and CDR2 FQNEAQ (reference sequence).

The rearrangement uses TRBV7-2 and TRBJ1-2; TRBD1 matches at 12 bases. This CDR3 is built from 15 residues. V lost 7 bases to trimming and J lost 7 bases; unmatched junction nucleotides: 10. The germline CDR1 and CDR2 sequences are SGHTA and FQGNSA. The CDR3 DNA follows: TGTGCCAGCATCTTCTCGGGACAGGGGGCTTCTGGCTACACCTTC. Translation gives CASIFSGQGASGYTF.

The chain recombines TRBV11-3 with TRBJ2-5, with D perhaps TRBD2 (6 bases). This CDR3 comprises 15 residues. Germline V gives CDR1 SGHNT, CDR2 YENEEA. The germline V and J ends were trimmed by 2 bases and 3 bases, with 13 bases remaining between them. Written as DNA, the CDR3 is TGTGCCAGCAGCTTAATGGAGGGGACGGAAGAGACCCAGTACTTC. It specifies CASSLMEGTEETQYF.

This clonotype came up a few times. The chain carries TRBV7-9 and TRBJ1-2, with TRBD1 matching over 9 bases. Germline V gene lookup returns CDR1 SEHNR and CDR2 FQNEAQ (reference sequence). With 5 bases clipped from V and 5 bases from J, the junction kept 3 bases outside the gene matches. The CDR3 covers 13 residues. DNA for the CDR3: TGTGCCAGCAGCCGGGACAGGGAGTATGGCTACACCTTC. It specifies CASSRDREYGYTF.

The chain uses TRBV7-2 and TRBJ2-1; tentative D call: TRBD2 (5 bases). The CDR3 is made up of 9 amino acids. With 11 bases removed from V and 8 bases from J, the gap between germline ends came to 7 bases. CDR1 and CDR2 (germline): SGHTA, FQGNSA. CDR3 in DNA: TGTGCCGGGCGGGATGAGCAGTTCTTC. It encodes CAGRDEQFF.

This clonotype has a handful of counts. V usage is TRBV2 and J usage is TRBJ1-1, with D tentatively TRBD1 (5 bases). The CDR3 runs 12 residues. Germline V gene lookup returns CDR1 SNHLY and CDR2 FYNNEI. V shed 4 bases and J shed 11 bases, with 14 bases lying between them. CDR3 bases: TGTGCCAGCAGTGGGTTGGGGGTTCAGGCTTTCTTT. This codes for CASSGLGVQAFF.

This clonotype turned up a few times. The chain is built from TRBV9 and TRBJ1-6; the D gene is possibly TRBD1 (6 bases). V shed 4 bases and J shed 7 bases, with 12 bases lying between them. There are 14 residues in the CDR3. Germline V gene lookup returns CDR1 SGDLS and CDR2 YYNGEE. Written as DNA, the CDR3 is TGTGCCAGCAGCCTCAGGGGAACGAATTCACCCCTCCACTTT. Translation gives CASSLRGTNSPLHF.

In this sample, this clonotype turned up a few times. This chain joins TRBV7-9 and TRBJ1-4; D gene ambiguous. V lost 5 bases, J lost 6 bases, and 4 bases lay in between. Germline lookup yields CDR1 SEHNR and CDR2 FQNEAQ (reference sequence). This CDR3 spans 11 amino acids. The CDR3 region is CASSRDEKLFF. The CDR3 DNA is TGTGCCAGCAGCCGCGATGAAAAACTGTTTTTT.

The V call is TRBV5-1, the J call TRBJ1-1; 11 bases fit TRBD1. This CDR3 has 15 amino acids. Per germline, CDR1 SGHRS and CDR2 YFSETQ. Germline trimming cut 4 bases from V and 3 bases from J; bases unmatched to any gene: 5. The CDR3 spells CASSPDRGLDTEAFF. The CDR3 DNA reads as TGCGCCAGCAGCCCGGACAGGGGGCTCGACACTGAAGCTTTCTTT.

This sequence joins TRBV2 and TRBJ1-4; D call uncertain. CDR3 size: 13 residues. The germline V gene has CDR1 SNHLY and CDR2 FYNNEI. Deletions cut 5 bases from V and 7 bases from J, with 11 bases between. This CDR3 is CASSQVSGEKLFF. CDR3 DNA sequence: TGTGCCAGCAGTCAGGTATCGGGTGAAAAACTGTTTTTT.

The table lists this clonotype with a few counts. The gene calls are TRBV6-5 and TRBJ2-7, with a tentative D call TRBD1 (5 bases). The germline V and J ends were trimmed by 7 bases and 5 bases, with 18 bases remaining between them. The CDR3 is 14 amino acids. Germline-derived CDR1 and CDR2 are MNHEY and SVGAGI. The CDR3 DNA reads TGTGCCAGCAAGGTGGCCAACAGGATTGACGAGCAGTACTTC. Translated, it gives CASKVANRIDEQYF.

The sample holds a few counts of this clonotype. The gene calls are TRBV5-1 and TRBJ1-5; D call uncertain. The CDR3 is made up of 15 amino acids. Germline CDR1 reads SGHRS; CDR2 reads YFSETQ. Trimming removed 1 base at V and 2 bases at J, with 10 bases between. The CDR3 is CASSLSPGGNQPQHF. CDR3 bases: TGCGCCAGCAGCTTGTCTCCGGGCGGCAATCAGCCCCAGCATTTT.

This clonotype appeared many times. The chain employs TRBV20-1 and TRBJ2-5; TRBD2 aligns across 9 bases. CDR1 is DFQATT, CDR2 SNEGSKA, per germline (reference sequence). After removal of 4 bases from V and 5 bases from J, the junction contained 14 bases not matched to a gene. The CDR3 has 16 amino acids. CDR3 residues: CSATPFARGGSETQYF. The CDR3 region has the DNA TGCAGTGCTACACCCTTTGCGCGGGGGGGCTCTGAGACCCAGTACTTC.

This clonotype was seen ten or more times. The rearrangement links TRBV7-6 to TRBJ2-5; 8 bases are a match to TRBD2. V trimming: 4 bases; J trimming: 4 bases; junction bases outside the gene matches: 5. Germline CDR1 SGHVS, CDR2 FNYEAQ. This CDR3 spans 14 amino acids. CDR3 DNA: TGTGCCAGCAGCTCCAGGACTAGCAGAGAGACCCAGTACTTC. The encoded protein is CASSSRTSRETQYF.